These T cell receptor beta chains were read from a single sample in a study of shared clonotypes between healthy human individuals. The data were produced by immunoSEQ multiplex PCR, yet TCRdb's version contains in-frame clones alone and is incomplete. The sample holds 400,000 to 500,000 clones, approximately 80% seen once. The sequencing sample was made of PBMCs. The origin of the receptors is a woman between 40 and 55 years old in good health. Some clones in this sample may be carry-over from other donors' samples. Both conserved end residues are part of each CDR3. Fields, in order: V gene, clone size, D gene, J gene, CDR3 protein, CDR3 DNA. A D gene is named only where the DNA matches it firmly. Only part of the rows carry a size: once, few, many, or a class if the clone is expanded.

>TRBV19|-|TRBD2|TRBJ2-7
CASSIASGGLYEQYF
TGTGCCAGTAGTATCGCTAGCGGGGGACTATACGAGCAGTACTTC
>TRBV19|-|TRBD1|TRBJ2-5
CASSRTGGVETQYF
TGTGCCAGTAGTCGGACAGGGGGCGTTGAGACCCAGTACTTC
>TRBV11-2|-|-|TRBJ2-2
CASSLDGGSGGELFF
TGTGCCAGCAGCTTAGATGGTGGGTCTGGCGGGGAGCTGTTTTTT
>TRBV7-2|once|-|TRBJ2-7
CASTLGRDYEQYF
TGTGCCAGCACCCTAGGCAGGGACTACGAGCAGTACTTC
>TRBV11-2|few|TRBD1|TRBJ2-4
CASSPGGWGNIQYF
TGTGCCAGCAGCCCAGGGGGCTGGGGAAACATTCAGTACTTC
>TRBV4-1|-|-|TRBJ2-3
CASSQGSPRGPNTDTQYF
TGCGCCAGCAGCCAAGGTTCCCCGCGGGGGCCGAACACAGATACGCAGTATTTT
>TRBV9|-|-|TRBJ2-6
CASSVGAGRGNGANVLTF
TGTGCCAGCAGCGTAGGGGCGGGAAGGGGTAATGGGGCCAACGTCCTGACTTTC
>TRBV5-1|-|-|TRBJ1-4
CASSPQGVGEKLFF
TGCGCCAGCAGCCCGCAGGGAGTTGGGGAAAAACTGTTTTTT
>TRBV18|-|-|TRBJ2-2
CASSPGTPRAGELFF
TGTGCCAGCTCACCTGGGACTCCTCGGGCCGGGGAGCTGTTTTTT
>TRBV5-6|-|-|TRBJ1-3
CASSYTRASGNTIYF
TGTGCCAGCAGCTATACAAGAGCAAGCGGAAACACCATATATTTT
>TRBV5-5|-|TRBD1|TRBJ1-4
CASSPGDRGKLFF
TGTGCCAGCAGCCCAGGGGACAGGGGGAAACTGTTTTTT
>TRBV7-9|-|-|TRBJ1-2
CASSTYLLGVTNYGYTF
TGTGCCAGCAGCACTTACCTTTTAGGGGTAACTAACTATGGCTACACCTTC
>TRBV7-2|-|-|TRBJ1-2
CASSPHTDGGYTF
TGTGCCAGCAGCCCCCACACTGATGGAGGCTACACCTTC
>TRBV7-9|-|TRBD1|TRBJ2-4
CASSHAGQDIQYF
TGTGCCAGCAGCCACGCGGGACAGGACATTCAGTACTTC
>TRBV6-1|-|TRBD1|TRBJ1-1
CASNRGHPAGEAFF
TGTGCCAGCAACAGGGGACACCCTGCGGGTGAAGCTTTCTTT
>TRBV6-6|few|-|TRBJ2-5
CASTLPGFEETQYF
TGTGCCAGCACCTTACCAGGGTTTGAAGAGACCCAGTACTTC
>TRBV19|-|TRBD1|TRBJ1-3
CASSADRETGNTIYF
TGTGCCAGTAGTGCGGACAGGGAAACTGGAAACACCATATATTTT
>TRBV7-9|-|-|TRBJ2-3
CASSKDGQLTDTQYF
TGTGCCAGCAGCAAAGATGGTCAGCTCACAGATACGCAGTATTTT
>TRBV18|few|-|TRBJ1-5
CASSPRNQPQHF
TGTGCCAGCTCACCCAGGAATCAGCCCCAGCATTTT
>TRBV7-2|few|TRBD2|TRBJ2-3
CASSTSQTSGTDTQYF
TGTGCCAGCAGCACAAGTCAGACTAGCGGCACAGATACGCAGTATTTT
>TRBV19|-|-|TRBJ2-7
CASSIEVGRSRPHTYEQYF
TGTGCCAGTAGTATCGAAGTAGGGCGGAGCCGTCCTCACACCTACGAGCAGTACTTC
>TRBV29-1|-|-|TRBJ2-7
CSVGGARGEQYF
TGCAGCGTTGGGGGGGCGAGAGGCGAGCAGTACTTC
>TRBV18|-|TRBD2|TRBJ2-1
CASSPRLAGGHNEQFF
TGTGCCAGCTCACCAAGACTAGCGGGAGGGCACAATGAGCAGTTCTTC
>TRBV7-9|-|TRBD1|TRBJ2-3
CASTKGQGEDTQYF
TGTGCCAGCACCAAGGGACAGGGCGAGGATACGCAGTATTTT
>TRBV4-1|-|-|TRBJ1-2
CASSQPLGGRWGGYTF
TGCGCCAGCAGCCAACCCCTAGGGGGTAGGTGGGGTGGCTACACCTTC
>TRBV4-2|-|TRBD1|TRBJ1-2
CASSQDGPDRVLYGYTF
TGTGCCAGCAGCCAAGATGGCCCCGACAGGGTCCTCTATGGCTACACCTTC
>TRBV7-9|-|-|TRBJ1-4
CASSPTGRRAAERLFF
TGTGCCAGCAGCCCCACCGGAAGGAGGGCTGCTGAAAGACTGTTTTTT
>TRBV4-2|-|TRBD1|TRBJ2-7
CASSQGGGSSGTGYPYEQYF
TGTGCCAGCAGCCAGGGGGGAGGTTCTTCCGGGACAGGGTACCCCTACGAGCAGTACTTC
>TRBV6-5|-|-|TRBJ1-3
CASSYSTGSYGNTIYF
TGTGCCAGCAGTTACTCGACGGGCAGCTATGGAAACACCATATATTTT
>TRBV7-8|-|TRBD2|TRBJ2-1
CASSLARTSASRQGEQFF
TGTGCCAGCAGCTTAGCGCGGACTAGCGCCTCTCGCCAGGGCGAGCAGTTCTTC
>TRBV5-6|-|-|TRBJ2-7
CASSPPSGEQYF
TGTGCCAGCAGCCCGCCCAGCGGCGAGCAGTACTTC
>TRBV6-4|many|-|TRBJ1-5
CASSVGENQPQHF
TGTGCCAGCAGTGTGGGGGAGAATCAGCCCCAGCATTTT
>TRBV30|-|-|TRBJ1-1
CACVAIPTNTEAFF
TGTGCCTGCGTGGCAATCCCCACGAACACTGAAGCTTTCTTT
>TRBV7-9|-|-|TRBJ1-2
CASSSPNSSPYGYTF
TGTGCCAGCAGCTCACCAAACAGTTCCCCCTATGGCTACACCTTC
>TRBV6-6|-|-|TRBJ1-5
CASSSYWTDSNQPQHF
TGTGCCAGCAGTTCTTATTGGACAGATAGCAATCAGCCCCAGCATTTT
>TRBV4-1|-|-|TRBJ2-1
CASSQDPLATSSYNEQFF
TGCGCCAGCAGCCAAGATCCCCTAGCGACTAGCTCCTACAATGAGCAGTTCTTC
>TRBV21-1|-|-|TRBJ2-3
CASSKDSRGGASTDTQYF
TGTGCCAGCAGCAAAGACTCCCGGGGGGGGGCAAGCACAGATACGCAGTATTTT